This TCR beta chain was observed in a study of shared clonotypes between healthy human individuals (dated by TCRdb to between 2020 and 2021). Context from the whole study: The cohort comprised a couple of women and a few men aged 18 to 49 years. Per donor, leukapheresis produced somewhere between about 0.85 and 8.9 billion PBMCs. For each donor, CD4 naive and CD4 memory were each given three plates, CD8 naive was given two plates, and CD8 memory was given one plate. To increase sequencing depth and limit assay-specific biases, TCR repertoire library preparation and sequencing were carried out by different laboratories using diverse techniques. To estimate repertoire size and how much clonotype sharing occurs between individuals, the study deeply sequenced the blood TCR repertoires of about 5 healthy adults. What the study reported, not specific to this receptor: Pairwise subsampling indicated that sequencing depth was expected to affect the degree of clonotype sharing among donors. Clonotypes shared by all four sorted-subset donors showed higher generation probabilities than non-shared clonotypes. Sampling was limited to blood, and TCR repertoires in tissue likely differ from TCR repertoires in blood. Even with the large sequencing depth, rarefaction of the sorted-subset datasets indicated that sequencing was incomplete. Larger estimated clonotype richness was generally found for naive subsets than for memory subsets. When several donors were compared, the shared fraction of clonotypes was 5% to 6.5% for naive CD4, around 3.5% for naive CD8, 2.3% for memory CD4, and 0.4% for memory CD8. Because the study included only a small number of donors, the genetic and exposure-history diversity represented was limited.

Worth noting for this clone: Its antigen has not been determined. Within one base of it there is no much larger clone, and no base qualities were kept.

Using the deep immunoSEQ assay, multiplex PCR amplified TCR CDR3 regions from genomic DNA. For each cell subset, the extracted genomic DNA was distributed evenly across all wells of several immunoSEQ 96-well plates, and each plate served as one replicate. For sorted subsets, each replicate PCR was loaded with roughly 190 ng genomic DNA, equivalent to 30,000 or so T cell genomes. Purified libraries were quantified with a Qubit 3.0 fluorometer, sized on a Bioanalyzer 2100, and re-quantified with the KAPA Library Quantification kit. A separate single-read 150-cycle Illumina NextSeq 550 flow cell was used to sequence each immunoSEQ 96-well plate. Concerning the study's data processing: Because the immunoSEQ output included only junctional sequences and no quality scores, the filtering could not be the same as the filtering used for full-length reads. To assign V/J genes and CDR3, sequences were annotated using PyIR, a Python wrapper for IgBLAST v1.9, with IMGT germline references. Any read was removed if the V/J assignment was weak (E-value above 1e-6), the CDR3 was missing, or the read contained stop codons, out-of-frame junctions, or ambiguous translated residues. V3J clonotypes were defined as sequences sharing the same inferred V gene, J gene, and CDR3 amino acid sequence. To compute the percentage overlap between repertoires, the number of shared unique clonotypes was divided by the size of the smaller repertoire. Three approaches were used to assess repertoire richness: RTK rarefaction, the Chao1 estimator, and Recon v2.1 estimates of unobserved clonotypes. For all TCRbeta clonotypes obtained by the gDNA method from a few donors, generation probabilities were computed with OLGA. TCRdb carries this immuneACCESS record with in-frame sequences only. Its versions omit some clonotypes, under half of them owing to an unresolved V gene in the studies checked, with the rest unexplained. Clonal size and the V and J genes are those of that table, whereas D and trimming came from the DNA. The table for this sample lists 700,000 or so clones; roughly 70% of them were counted only once. 1.8% of the sample belongs to the ten largest clones.

V loses 4 bases at its end and J loses 5 bases; junction bases beyond the gene matches: 14. As encoded in the germline V gene (reference sequence), CDR1 is MNHEY while CDR2 is SMNVEV. The CDR3 numbers 16 residues from cysteine through phenylalanine. Left in the record is the CDR3 DNA by itself, 48 bases read in frame from the first base. Donors were healthy HIV-negative adults with no recently reported acute infections or vaccinations. Only Caucasian adults living in Nashville, Tennessee, USA were represented among the donors. CD4+ T cells were enriched through magnetic negative selection, after which naive cells were positively selected on CD45RA and the remaining negative fraction served as the memory subset. Blood was obtained by leukapheresis, after which PBMCs were separated by Ficoll-Histopaque density gradient centrifugation and cryopreserved in liquid nitrogen vapor phase. Analytical flow cytometry was used to check the purity and quantity of every magnetically sorted T cell population. Genomic DNA was isolated from every sorted fraction and measured by UV absorbance on a Nanodrop 2000c.

Recombination joined TRBV27 with TRBJ2-7, with 7 bases in between that match TRBD1. Input material: memory CD4+ T cells sorted from blood. Sample cell subset or site, as interpreted from the label and publication: CD45RA-negative fraction. The receptor was isolated from a woman between 25 and 40 years old in good health. The CDR3 amino acid sequence is: CASSSHPGGRRNEQYF. The nucleotide sequence is given as TGTGCCAGCAGTTCCCACCCAGGGGGACGTAGAAACGAGCAGTACTTC.